The 2 T cell receptor beta chains below all came from one sample that was sequenced in a study of blood T cell repertoires in COVID-19. Repertoires were generated with immunoSEQ multiplex PCR, while TCRdb's copy carries only in-frame clones and drops some. The table has some 400,000 clones, 70% to 90% seen once. The sequencing sample was made of peripheral blood. The receptor set was obtained from a woman in her twenties or thirties with COVID-19, enrolled during active disease.

The rearrangement uses TRBV28 and TRBJ2-7; no definite D call. Germline V CDR1 and CDR2: MDHEN, SYDVKM. Trimming took off 6 bases at V and 6 bases at J, with 21 bases between the two ends. This CDR3 comprises 15 residues. The CDR3 nucleotides read TGTGCCAGCAGCTCGTTTGAAACTACTTCGGGCGAGCAGTACTTC. It codes for CASSSFETTSGEQYF. Looking up the rest from reference TRBV28 and TRBJ2-7 gives the full variable domain: DVKVTQSSRYLVKRTGEKVFLECVQDMDHENMFWYRQDPGLGLRLIYFSYDVKMKEKGDIPEGYSVSREKKERFSLILESASTNQTSMYLCASSSFETTSGEQYFGPGTRLTVT.

This rearrangement joins TRBV29-1 to TRBJ1-2, with D hard to call. The CDR3 extends over 14 amino acids. The V end lost 0 bases, the J end lost 2 bases, and 10 bases lay between the germline ends. CDR1 SQVTM and CDR2 ANQGSEA come from the germline V gene. The DNA for the CDR3 is TGCAGCGTTGAAGAGCGTCATAAAAACTATGGCTACACCTTC. Amino acids: CSVEERHKNYGYTF.